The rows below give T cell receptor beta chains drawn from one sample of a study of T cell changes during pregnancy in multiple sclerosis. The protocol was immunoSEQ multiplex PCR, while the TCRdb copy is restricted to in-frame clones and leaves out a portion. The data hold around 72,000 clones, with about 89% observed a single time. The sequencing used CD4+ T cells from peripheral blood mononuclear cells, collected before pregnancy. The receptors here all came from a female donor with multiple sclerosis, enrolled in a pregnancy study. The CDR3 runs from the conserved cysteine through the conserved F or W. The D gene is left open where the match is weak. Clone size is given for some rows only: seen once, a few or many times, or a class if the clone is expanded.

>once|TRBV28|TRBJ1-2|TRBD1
CASSTPGQGNYGYTF
TGTGCCAGCAGTACCCCCGGACAGGGTAACTATGGCTACACCTTC
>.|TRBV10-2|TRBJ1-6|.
CASRGGGTGSPLHF
TGCGCCAGCAGGGGGGGAGGGACCGGATCACCCCTCCACTTT
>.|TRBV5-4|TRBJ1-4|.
CASSPGTSNEKLFF
TGTGCCAGCAGCCCAGGCACTTCTAATGAAAAACTGTTTTTT
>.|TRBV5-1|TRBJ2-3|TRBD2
CASSLPSGRPTSTDTQYF
TGCGCCAGCAGCTTACCTAGCGGGAGGCCCACAAGCACAGATACGCAGTATTTT
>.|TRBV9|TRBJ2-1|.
CASSARDSKYNEQFF
TGTGCCAGCAGCGCCCGGGACTCAAAATACAATGAGCAGTTCTTC
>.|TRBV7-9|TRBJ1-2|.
CASSLEGGHGYTF
TGTGCCAGCAGCTTAGAAGGGGGACATGGCTACACCTTC
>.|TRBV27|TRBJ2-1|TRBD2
CASRAGGAFGRNEQFF
TGTGCCAGCAGGGCGGGGGGCGCTTTCGGGAGGAATGAGCAGTTCTTC
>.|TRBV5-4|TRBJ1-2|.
CASSLPMGGSYGYTF
TGTGCCAGCAGCCTCCCCATGGGAGGTAGCTATGGCTACACCTTC
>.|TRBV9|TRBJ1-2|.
CASSVGGGSRHLFNYGYTF
TGTGCCAGCAGCGTCGGGGGGGGGAGTCGCCATCTATTCAACTATGGCTACACCTTC
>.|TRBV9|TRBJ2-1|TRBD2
CASSASGRSSYNEQFF
TGTGCCAGCAGTGCCAGCGGGAGGAGCTCCTACAATGAGCAGTTCTTC
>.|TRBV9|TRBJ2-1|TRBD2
CASSVGLAGAVSYNEQFF
TGTGCCAGCAGCGTAGGACTAGCGGGGGCAGTCTCCTACAATGAGCAGTTCTTC
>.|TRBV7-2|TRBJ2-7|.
CASSAYGGGGLYEQYF
TGTGCCAGCAGCGCCTATGGGGGGGGCGGGTTGTACGAGCAGTACTTC
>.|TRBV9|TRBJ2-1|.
CASSVNGGDHNEQFF
TGTGCCAGCAGCGTTAATGGCGGGGATCACAATGAGCAGTTCTTC
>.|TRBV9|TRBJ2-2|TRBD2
CASSAGLAGGTRKLFF
TGTGCCAGCAGCGCCGGACTAGCGGGGGGGACAAGGAAGCTGTTTTTT
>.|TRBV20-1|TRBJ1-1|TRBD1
CSAMGQGRAFF
TGCAGTGCAATGGGACAGGGGAGGGCTTTCTTT
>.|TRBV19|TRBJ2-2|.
CASTVGGRGGELFF
TGTGCCAGTACGGTGGGGGGGCGGGGCGGGGAGCTGTTTTTT
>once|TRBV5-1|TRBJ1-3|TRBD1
CASSLDRGLGNTIYF
TGCGCCAGCAGCTTGGACAGGGGGCTTGGAAACACCATATATTTT
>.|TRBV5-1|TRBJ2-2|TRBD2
CASSLDLAGTNTGELFF
TGCGCCAGCAGCTTGGATCTAGCGGGGACGAACACCGGGGAGCTGTTTTTT
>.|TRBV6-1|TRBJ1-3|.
CASSVTGSGNTIYF
TGTGCCAGCAGTGTCACGGGCTCTGGAAACACCATATATTTT
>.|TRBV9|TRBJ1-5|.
CASSVDSSNQPQHF
TGTGCCAGCAGCGTAGACAGTAGCAATCAGCCCCAGCATTTT
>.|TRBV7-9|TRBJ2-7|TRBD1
CASVLTGGDNEQYF
TGTGCCAGCGTCCTGACAGGGGGAGATAACGAGCAGTACTTC
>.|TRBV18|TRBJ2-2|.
CASSQQTAATGELFF
TGTGCCAGCTCTCAGCAGACAGCAGCCACCGGGGAGCTGTTTTTT
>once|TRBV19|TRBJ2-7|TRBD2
CATAPTSGPSYEQYF
TGTGCCACCGCCCCCACTAGCGGTCCCTCCTACGAGCAGTACTTC
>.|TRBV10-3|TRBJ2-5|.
CAISEGLETQYF
TGTGCCATCAGTGAGGGCCTCGAGACCCAGTACTTC
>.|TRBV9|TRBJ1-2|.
CASSPTASTNYGYTF
TGTGCCAGCAGTCCCACAGCAAGTACTAACTATGGCTACACCTTC
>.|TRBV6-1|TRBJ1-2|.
CASSGDIGGYTF
TGTGCCAGCAGTGGGGACATTGGAGGCTACACCTTC
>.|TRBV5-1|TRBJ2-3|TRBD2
CASSSGWAGGGTDTQYF
TGCGCCAGCAGCTCCGGATGGGCGGGAGGGGGGACAGATACGCAGTATTTT
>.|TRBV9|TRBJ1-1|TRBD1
CASSGNPGRGDEAFF
TGTGCCAGCAGCGGCAATCCTGGCAGGGGGGATGAAGCTTTCTTT
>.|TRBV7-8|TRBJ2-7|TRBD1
CASSLARQGPFEKYF
TGTGCCAGCAGCTTAGCGAGACAGGGCCCCTTTGAGAAGTACTTC
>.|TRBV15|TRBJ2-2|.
CATSSPGGSNTGELFF
TGTGCCACCAGCAGTCCAGGGGGGTCGAACACCGGGGAGCTGTTTTTT
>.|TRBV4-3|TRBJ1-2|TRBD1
CASSQPGQGAGGYTF
TGCGCCAGCAGCCAGCCGGGACAGGGGGCAGGAGGCTACACCTTC
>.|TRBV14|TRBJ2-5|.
CASSPGETQYF
TGTGCCAGCAGCCCAGGGGAGACCCAGTACTTC
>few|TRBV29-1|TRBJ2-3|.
CSVEDRVVTSGDTQYF
TGCAGCGTTGAAGATCGAGTTGTGACTAGTGGAGATACGCAGTATTTT
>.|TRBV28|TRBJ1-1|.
CASTTDGLMNTEAFF
TGTGCCAGCACGACAGACGGCCTTATGAACACTGAAGCTTTCTTT
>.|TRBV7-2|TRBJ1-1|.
CASSLGGRKTEAFF
TGTGCCAGCAGCTTAGGTGGCCGTAAAACTGAAGCTTTCTTT
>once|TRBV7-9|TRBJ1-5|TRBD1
CASSSTGEVQPQHF
TGTGCCAGCAGCTCAACAGGGGAGGTACAGCCCCAGCATTTT
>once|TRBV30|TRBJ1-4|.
CAWAGSSAGKLFF
TGTGCCTGGGCAGGATCCTCGGCGGGGAAACTGTTTTTT
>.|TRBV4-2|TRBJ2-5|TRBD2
CASSRGLEETQYF
TGTGCCAGCAGCAGGGGACTAGAAGAGACCCAGTACTTC
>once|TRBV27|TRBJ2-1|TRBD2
CASSSEGTSGYNEQFF
TGTGCCAGCAGTTCCGAGGGGACTAGCGGCTACAATGAGCAGTTCTTC
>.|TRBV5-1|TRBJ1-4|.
CASRKNGGSGEKLFF
TGCGCCAGCAGAAAAAATGGGGGCAGCGGTGAAAAACTGTTTTTT
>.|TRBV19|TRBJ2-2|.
CASSNGPGASGELFF
TGTGCCAGTAGTAATGGGCCAGGGGCTAGCGGGGAGCTGTTTTTT
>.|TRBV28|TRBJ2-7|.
CASSGPTGAPAEQYF
TGTGCCAGCAGTGGTCCGACAGGTGCCCCGGCCGAGCAGTACTTC